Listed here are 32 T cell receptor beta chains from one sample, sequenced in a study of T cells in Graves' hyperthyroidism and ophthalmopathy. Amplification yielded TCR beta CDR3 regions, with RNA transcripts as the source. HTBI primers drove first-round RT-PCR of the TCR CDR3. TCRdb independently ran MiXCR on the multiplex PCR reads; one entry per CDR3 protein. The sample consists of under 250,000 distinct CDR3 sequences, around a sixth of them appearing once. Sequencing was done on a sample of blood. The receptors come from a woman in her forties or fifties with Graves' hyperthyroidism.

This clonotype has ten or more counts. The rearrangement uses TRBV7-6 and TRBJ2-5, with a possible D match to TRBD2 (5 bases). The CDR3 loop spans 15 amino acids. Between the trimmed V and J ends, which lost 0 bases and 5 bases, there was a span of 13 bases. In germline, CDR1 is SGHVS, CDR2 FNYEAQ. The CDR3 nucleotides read TGTGCCAGCAGCTTAGCTGTGGGAGCCCTCGAGACCCAGTACTTC. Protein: CASSLAVGALETQYF.

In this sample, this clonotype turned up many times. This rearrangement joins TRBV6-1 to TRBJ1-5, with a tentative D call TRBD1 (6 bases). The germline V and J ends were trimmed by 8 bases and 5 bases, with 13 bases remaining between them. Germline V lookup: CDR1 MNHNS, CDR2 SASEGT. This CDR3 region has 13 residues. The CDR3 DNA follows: TGTGCCAGCGGGACAAGGTTGGATCAGCCCCAGCATTTT. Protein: CASGTRLDQPQHF.

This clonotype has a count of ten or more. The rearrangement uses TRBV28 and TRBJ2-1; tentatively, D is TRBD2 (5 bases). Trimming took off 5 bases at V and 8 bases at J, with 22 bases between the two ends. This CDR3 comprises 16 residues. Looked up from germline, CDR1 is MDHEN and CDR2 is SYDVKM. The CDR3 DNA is TGTGCCAGCAGTCCCTTGGGGAGATCTTATGGGCATGAGCAGTTCTTC. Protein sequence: CASSPLGRSYGHEQFF.

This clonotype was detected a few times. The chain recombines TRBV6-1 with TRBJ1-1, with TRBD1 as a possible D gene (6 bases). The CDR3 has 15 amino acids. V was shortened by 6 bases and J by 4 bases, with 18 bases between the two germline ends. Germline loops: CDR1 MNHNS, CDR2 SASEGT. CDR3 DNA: TGTGCCAGCAGACCACAGGGAGTGGGGAGCACTGAAGCTTTCTTT. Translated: CASRPQGVGSTEAFF.

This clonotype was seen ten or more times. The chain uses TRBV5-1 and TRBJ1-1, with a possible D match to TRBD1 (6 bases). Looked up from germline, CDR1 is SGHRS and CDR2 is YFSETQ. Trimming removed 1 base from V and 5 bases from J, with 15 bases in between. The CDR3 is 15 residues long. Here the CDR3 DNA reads TGCGCCAGCAGCTTGTTGGGGGGCTCAACGACTGAAGCTTTCTTT. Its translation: CASSLLGGSTTEAFF.

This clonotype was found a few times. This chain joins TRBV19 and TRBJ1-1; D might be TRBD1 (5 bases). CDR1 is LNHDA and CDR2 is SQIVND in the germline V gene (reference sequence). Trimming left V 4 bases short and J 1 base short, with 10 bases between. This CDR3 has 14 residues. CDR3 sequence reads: CASSSGTKNTEAFF. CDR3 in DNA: TGTGCCAGTAGTAGCGGGACCAAGAACACTGAAGCTTTCTTT.

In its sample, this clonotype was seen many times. CDR3 sequence (DNA): TGTGCCAGCAGCTTAGTTCTTAGCGGGAGGGTAGAGACCCAGTACTTC. Protein product: CASSLVLSGRVETQYF. The rearrangement uses TRBV7-8 and TRBJ2-5, with 11 bases that match TRBD2. This CDR3 spans 16 amino acids. V lost 1 base to trimming and J lost 4 bases; unmatched junction nucleotides: 5. Germline CDR1 and CDR2: SGHVS and FQNEAQ.

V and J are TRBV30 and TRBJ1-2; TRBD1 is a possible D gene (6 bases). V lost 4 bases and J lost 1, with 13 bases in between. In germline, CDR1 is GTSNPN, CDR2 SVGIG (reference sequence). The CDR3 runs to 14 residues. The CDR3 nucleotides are TGTGCCTGGACCGGACAGAGTAATAACTATGGCTACACCTTC. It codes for CAWTGQSNNYGYTF. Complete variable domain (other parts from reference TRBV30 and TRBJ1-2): SQTIHQWPATLVQPVGSPLSLECTVEGTSNPNLYWYRQAAGRGLQLLFYSVGIGQISSEVPQNLSASRPQDRQFILSSKKLLLSDSGFYLCAWTGQSNNYGYTFGSGTRLTVV.

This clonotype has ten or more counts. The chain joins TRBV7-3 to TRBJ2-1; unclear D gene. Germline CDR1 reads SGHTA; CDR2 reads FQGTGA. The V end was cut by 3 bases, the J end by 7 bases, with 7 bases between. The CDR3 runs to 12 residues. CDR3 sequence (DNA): TGTGCCAGCAGCTTGGCTAGTAATGAGCAGTTCTTC. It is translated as CASSLASNEQFF.

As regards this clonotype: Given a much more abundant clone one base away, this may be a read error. The CDR3 sequence is CASSETAYGYTF. The CDR3 DNA sequence: TGTGCCAGCAGTGAGACGGCCTATGGCTACACCTTC. J is TRBJ1-2 and V is TRBV6-1; D is unclear. Trimming removed 3 bases at V and 4 bases at J, with 6 bases between. The length of the CDR3 is 12 residues. Germline V gene sequence: CDR1 MNHNS, CDR2 SASEGT.

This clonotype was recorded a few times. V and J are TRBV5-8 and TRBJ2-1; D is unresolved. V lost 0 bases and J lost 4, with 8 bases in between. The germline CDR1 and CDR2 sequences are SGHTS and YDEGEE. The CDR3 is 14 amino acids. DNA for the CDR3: TGTGCCAGCAGCTTGGGAGTTAGGTACAATGAGCAGTTCTTC. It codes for CASSLGVRYNEQFF.

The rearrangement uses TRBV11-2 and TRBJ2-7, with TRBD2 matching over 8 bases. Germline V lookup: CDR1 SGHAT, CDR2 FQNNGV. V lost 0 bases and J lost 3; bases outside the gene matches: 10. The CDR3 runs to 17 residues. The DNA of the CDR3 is TGTGCCAGCAGCTTAGATCGATCGGGAGGGCCTTTCTACGAGCAGTACTTC. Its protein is CASSLDRSGGPFYEQYF.

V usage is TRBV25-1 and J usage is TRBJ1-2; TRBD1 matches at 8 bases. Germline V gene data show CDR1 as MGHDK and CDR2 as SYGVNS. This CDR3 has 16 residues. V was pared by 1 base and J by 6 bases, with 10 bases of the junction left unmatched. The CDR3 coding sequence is TGTGCCAGCAGTGAATCTCACAGGGGGTTTAGTCATGGCTACACCTTC. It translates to CASSESHRGFSHGYTF.

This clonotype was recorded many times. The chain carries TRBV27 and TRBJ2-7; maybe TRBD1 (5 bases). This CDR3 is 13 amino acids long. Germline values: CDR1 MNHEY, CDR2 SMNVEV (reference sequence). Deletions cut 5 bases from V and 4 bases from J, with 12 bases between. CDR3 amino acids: CASSPLQDYEQYF. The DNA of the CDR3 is TGTGCCAGCAGTCCCTTACAGGATTACGAGCAGTACTTC.

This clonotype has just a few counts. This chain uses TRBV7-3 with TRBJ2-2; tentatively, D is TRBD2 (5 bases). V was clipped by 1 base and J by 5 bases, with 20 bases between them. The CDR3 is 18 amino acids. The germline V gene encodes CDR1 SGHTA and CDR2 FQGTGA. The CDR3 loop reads CASSLISFGLALTGELFF. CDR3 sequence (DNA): TGTGCCAGCAGCTTAATATCATTTGGGCTAGCTCTAACCGGGGAGCTGTTTTTT.

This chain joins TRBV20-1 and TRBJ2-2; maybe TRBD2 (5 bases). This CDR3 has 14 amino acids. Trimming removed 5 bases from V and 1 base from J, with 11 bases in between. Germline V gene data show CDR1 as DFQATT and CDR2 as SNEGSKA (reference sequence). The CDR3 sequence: CSAHGGENTGELFF. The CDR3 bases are TGCAGTGCTCACGGAGGAGAGAACACCGGGGAGCTGTTTTTT.

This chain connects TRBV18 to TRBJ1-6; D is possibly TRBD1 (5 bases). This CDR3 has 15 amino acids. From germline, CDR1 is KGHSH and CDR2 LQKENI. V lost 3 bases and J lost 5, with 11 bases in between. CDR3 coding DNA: TGTGCCAGCTCACCCTATGGGACTAATAATTCACCCCTCCACTTT. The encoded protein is CASSPYGTNNSPLHF.

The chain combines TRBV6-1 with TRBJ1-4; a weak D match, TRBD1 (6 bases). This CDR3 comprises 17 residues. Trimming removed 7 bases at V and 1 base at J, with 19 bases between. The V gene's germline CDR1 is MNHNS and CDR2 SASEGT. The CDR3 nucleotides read TGTGCCAGCATCCAAAGGGGCAGGGGTTTAACTAATGAAAAACTGTTTTTT. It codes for CASIQRGRGLTNEKLFF.

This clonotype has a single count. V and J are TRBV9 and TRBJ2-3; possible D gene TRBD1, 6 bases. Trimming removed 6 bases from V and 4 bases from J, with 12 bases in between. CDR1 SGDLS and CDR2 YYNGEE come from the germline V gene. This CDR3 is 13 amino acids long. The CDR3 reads CASNSRQADTQYF. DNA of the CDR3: TGTGCCAGCAATTCCAGACAGGCAGATACGCAGTATTTT.

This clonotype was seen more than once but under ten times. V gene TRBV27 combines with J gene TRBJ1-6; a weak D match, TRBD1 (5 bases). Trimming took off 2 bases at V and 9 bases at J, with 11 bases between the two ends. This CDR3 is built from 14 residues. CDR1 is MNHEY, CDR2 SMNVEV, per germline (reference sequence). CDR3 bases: TGTGCCAGCAGTTTAAACAGGTCCCTTTCACCCCTCCACTTT. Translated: CASSLNRSLSPLHF.

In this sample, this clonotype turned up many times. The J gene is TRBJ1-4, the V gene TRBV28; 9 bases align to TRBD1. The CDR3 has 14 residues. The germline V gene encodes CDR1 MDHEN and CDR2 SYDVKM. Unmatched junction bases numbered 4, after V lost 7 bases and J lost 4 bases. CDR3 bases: TGTGCCAGCACCGGACAGGGGATTAATGAAAAACTGTTTTTT. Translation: CASTGQGINEKLFF.

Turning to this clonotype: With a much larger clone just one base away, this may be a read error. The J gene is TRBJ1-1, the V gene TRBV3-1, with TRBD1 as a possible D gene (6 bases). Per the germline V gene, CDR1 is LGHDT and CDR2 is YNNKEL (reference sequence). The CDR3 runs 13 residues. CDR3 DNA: TGTGCCAGCAACCAAATCGGGGGCTCTGAAGCTTTCTTT. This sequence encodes CASNQIGGSEAFF. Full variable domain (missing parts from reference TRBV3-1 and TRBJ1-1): DTAVSQTPKYLVTQMGNDKSIKCEQNLGHDTMYWYKQDSKKFLKIMFSYNNKELIINETVPNRFSPKSPDKAHLNLHINSLELGDSAVYFCASNQIGGSEAFFGQGTRLTVV.

DNA for the CDR3: TGCGCCAGCATGTCGGGGGCGCAAGGAGAGACCCAGTACTTC. Translated: CASMSGAQGETQYF. This chain links TRBV5-1 with TRBJ2-5; D is perhaps TRBD1 or TRBD2 (6 bases each). The germline V gene encodes CDR1 SGHRS and CDR2 YFSETQ. Trimming shortened V by 6 bases and J by 4 bases, and 16 bases separated the two germline ends. The CDR3 is 14 amino acids.

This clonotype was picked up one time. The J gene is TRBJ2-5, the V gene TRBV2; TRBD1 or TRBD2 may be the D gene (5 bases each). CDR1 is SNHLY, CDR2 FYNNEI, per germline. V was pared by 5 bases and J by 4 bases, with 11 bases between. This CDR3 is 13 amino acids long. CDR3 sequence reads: CASSRDAGETQYF. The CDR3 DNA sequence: TGTGCCAGCAGTAGGGACGCTGGAGAGACCCAGTACTTC.

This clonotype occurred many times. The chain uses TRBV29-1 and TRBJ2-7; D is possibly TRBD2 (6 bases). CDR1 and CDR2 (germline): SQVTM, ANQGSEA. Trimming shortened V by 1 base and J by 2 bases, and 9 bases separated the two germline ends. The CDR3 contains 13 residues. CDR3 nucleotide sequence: TGCAGCGTTGAAGTTCCGGGAGCCTACGAGCAGTACTTC. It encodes CSVEVPGAYEQYF.

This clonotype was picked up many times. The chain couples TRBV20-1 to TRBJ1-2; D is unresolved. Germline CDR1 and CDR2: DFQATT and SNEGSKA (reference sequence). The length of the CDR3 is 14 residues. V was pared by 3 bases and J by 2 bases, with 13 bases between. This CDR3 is CSASVPGWNYGYTF. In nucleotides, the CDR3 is TGCAGTGCTAGCGTCCCGGGATGGAACTATGGCTACACCTTC.

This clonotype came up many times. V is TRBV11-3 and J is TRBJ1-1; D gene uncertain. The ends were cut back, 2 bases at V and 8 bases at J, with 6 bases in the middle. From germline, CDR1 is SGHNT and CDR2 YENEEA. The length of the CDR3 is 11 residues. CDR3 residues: CASSLKREAFF. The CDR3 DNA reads TGTGCCAGCAGCTTAAAGAGGGAAGCTTTCTTT.

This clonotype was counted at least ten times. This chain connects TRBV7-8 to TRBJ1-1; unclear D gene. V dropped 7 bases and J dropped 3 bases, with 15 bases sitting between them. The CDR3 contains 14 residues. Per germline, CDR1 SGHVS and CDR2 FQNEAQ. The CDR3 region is CASNWEGSYTEAFF. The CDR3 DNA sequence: TGTGCCAGCAACTGGGAGGGAAGTTACACTGAAGCTTTCTTT.

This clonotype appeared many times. This CDR3 reads CASSFGLLPYEQYF. The DNA of the CDR3 is TGTGCCAGCAGCTTTGGGCTACTTCCTTACGAGCAGTACTTC. The chain is built from TRBV7-2 and TRBJ2-7; unclear D gene. V gave up 3 bases and J gave up 4 bases, with 13 bases separating them. Per the germline V gene, CDR1 is SGHTA and CDR2 is FQGNSA. The CDR3 spans 14 residues.

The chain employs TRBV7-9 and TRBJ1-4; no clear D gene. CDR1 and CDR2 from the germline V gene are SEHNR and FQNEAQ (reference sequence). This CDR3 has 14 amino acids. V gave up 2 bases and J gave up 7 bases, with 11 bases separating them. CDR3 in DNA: TGTGCCAGCAGCTTAAGGCCCACGGGTGAAAAACTGTTTTTT. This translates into CASSLRPTGEKLFF.

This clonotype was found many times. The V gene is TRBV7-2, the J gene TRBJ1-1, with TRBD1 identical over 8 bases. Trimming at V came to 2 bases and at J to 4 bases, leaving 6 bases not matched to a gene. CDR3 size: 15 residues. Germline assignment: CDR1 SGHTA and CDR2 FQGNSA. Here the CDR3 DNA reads TGTGCCAGCAGCTTACCCCCGGACAGGGTCACTGAAGCTTTCTTT. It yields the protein CASSLPPDRVTEAFF.

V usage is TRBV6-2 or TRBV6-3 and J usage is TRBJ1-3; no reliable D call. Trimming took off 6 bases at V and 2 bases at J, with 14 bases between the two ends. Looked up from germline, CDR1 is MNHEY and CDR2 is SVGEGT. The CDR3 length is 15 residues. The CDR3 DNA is TGTGCCAGCAGCCACGCAACAGAAGCTGGAAACACCATATATTTT. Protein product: CASSHATEAGNTIYF.